One T cell receptor (beta chain) is described in this entry. As yet, its antigen is unknown. V dropped 0 bases and J dropped 2 bases, with 11 bases sitting between them. The CDR3 has 15 amino acids. Clones were sequenced by immunoSEQ multiplex PCR, and TCRdb holds only the in-frame ones, with some missing. Seen here are 2 million to 2.5 million clones, 80% to 95% observed once, and the top ten hold about 0.37%. The sample originates from a study of shared clonotypes between healthy human individuals. Study-wide results and limits: The study found lower generation probabilities in non-shared clonotypes than in those shared by all four donors.

Participating donors were healthy, HIV-negative adults free of recent acute infections or vaccinations. CD4+ cells were split into CD45RA+ naive and CD45RA-negative memory subsets. The source of this sequence is a man aged 18 to 30 in good health. Some clones in this sample may be carry-over from other donors' samples. The chain recombines TRBV6-7 with TRBJ2-7; weak D call: TRBD1 (5 bases). TRBV6-7 is recorded as an ORF, its role being uncertain. The sequencing input was naive CD4+ T cells from PBMCs. Subset meaning: CD45RA+ positively selected. The DNA of the CDR3 is TGTGCCAGCAGTTACTCCCGAGGCAGGGCCTACGAGCAGTACTTC. It specifies CASSYSRGRAYEQYF.